The 7 T cell receptor beta chains listed next were all sequenced from one sample in a study of cytomegalovirus exposure and HLA in healthy donors. PCR amplification relied on 60 Vbeta primers (plus 13 Jbeta primers). The method was immunoSEQ multiplex PCR; TCRdb's version includes in-frame clones alone and lacks a portion of them. The repertoire holds approximately 140,000 clones, with about 81% as singletons. The sequenced material came from PBMCs. The receptors derive from a woman between 40 and 50 years old in good health and CMV-seropositive.

The V and J genes are TRBV30 and TRBJ1-1, with a tentative D call TRBD1 (6 bases). Trimming removed 2 bases at V and 7 bases at J, with 11 bases between. Germline V gene data show CDR1 as GTSNPN and CDR2 as SVGIG (reference sequence). CDR3 length: 12 amino acids. CDR3 in amino acids: CAWSSQGREAFF. The CDR3 bases are TGTGCCTGGAGTTCTCAGGGGCGTGAAGCTTTCTTT.

The chain couples TRBV5-1 to TRBJ2-3; perhaps TRBD2 as D (5 bases). CDR1 SGHRS and CDR2 YFSETQ come from the germline V gene. Trimming left V 0 bases short and J 2 bases short, with 7 bases between. CDR3 length: 14 amino acids. As DNA, the CDR3 is TGCGCCAGCAGCTTGGCCGGGATCACAGATACGCAGTATTTT. Its translation is CASSLAGITDTQYF. The full variable domain, completed using reference TRBV5-1 and TRBJ2-3, is KAGVTQTPRYLIKTRGQQVTLSCSPISGHRSVSWYQQTPGQGLQFLFEYFSETQRNKGNFPGRFSGRQFSNSRSEMNVSTLELGDSALYLCASSLAGITDTQYFGPGTRLTVL.

The rearrangement joins TRBV18 to TRBJ1-2; 7 bases agree with TRBD1. J gave up 2 bases and V 2 bases, and 11 bases lay outside the gene matches. The CDR3 contains 17 residues. Germline loops: CDR1 KGHSH, CDR2 LQKENI. Written as DNA, the CDR3 is TGTGCCAGCTCACCATGGGCTGGGGGACAGTCAAACTATGGCTACACCTTC. Protein sequence: CASSPWAGGQSNYGYTF.

The rearrangement joins TRBV30 to TRBJ2-5; TRBD1 matches 10 bases. Per germline, CDR1 GTSNPN and CDR2 SVGIG (reference sequence). V trimming: 5 bases; J trimming: 4 bases; junction bases outside the gene matches: 10. CDR3 length equals 15 residues. Here the CDR3 reads CAWYPGQGLGETQYF. The DNA for the CDR3 is TGTGCCTGGTACCCGGGACAGGGGCTCGGAGAGACCCAGTACTTC.

The V and J genes are TRBV18 and TRBJ2-7; 9 bases are shared with TRBD1. V lost 5 bases, J lost 6 bases, and 8 bases stayed unmatched. Germline assignment: CDR1 KGHSH and CDR2 LQKENI. The CDR3 is made up of 14 amino acids. The CDR3 region is CASSAEGQGSEQYF. The CDR3 DNA reads TGTGCCAGCTCAGCCGAGGGACAGGGTAGCGAGCAGTACTTC. The variable domain in full, with the rest retrieved from reference TRBV18 and TRBJ2-7, is NAGVMQNPRHLVRRRGQEARLRCSPMKGHSHVYWYRQLPEEGLKFMVYLQKENIIDESGMPKERFSAEFPKEGPSILRIQQVVRGDSAAYFCASSAEGQGSEQYFGPGTRLTVT.

The chain carries TRBV7-9 and TRBJ2-3; 7 bases align to TRBD1. This CDR3 has 14 amino acids. Looked up from germline, CDR1 is SEHNR and CDR2 is FQNEAQ (reference sequence). Trimming at V came to 5 bases and at J to 4 bases, leaving 6 bases not matched to a gene. CDR3 DNA: TGTGCCAGCAGCAAACGACAGGGTTCAGATACGCAGTATTTT. As protein: CASSKRQGSDTQYF.

V usage is TRBV5-1 and J usage is TRBJ2-5, with TRBD1 identical over 8 bases. The ends lost 3 bases at V and 2 bases at J; junction bases unmatched: 3. CDR1 SGHRS and CDR2 YFSETQ come from the germline V gene. The CDR3 spans 14 residues. The CDR3 spells CASSSWTGQETQYF. The DNA of the CDR3 is TGCGCCAGCAGCTCTTGGACAGGGCAAGAGACCCAGTACTTC. The whole variable domain, filled in from reference TRBV5-1 and TRBJ2-5, reads KAGVTQTPRYLIKTRGQQVTLSCSPISGHRSVSWYQQTPGQGLQFLFEYFSETQRNKGNFPGRFSGRQFSNSRSEMNVSTLELGDSALYLCASSSWTGQETQYFGPGTRLLVL.